These 28 T cell receptor beta chains share one sample of origin, sequenced in a study of blood T cell repertoires in COVID-19. Profiled with immunoSEQ multiplex PCR; TCRdb holds only in-frame clones, not every one. Here the sample spans fewer than 130,000 clones, roughly four fifths being singletons. Sequencing used peripheral blood. All receptors derive from a man in his 70s with active or convalescent COVID-19.

This sequence joins TRBV5-4 and TRBJ1-3; no clear D gene. V lost 0 bases, J lost 0 bases, and 10 bases lay in between. Germline V CDR1 and CDR2: SGHNT, YYREEE (reference sequence). The CDR3 extends over 16 amino acids. CDR3 sequence reads: CASSLDSSYSGNTIYF. DNA of the CDR3: TGTGCCAGCAGCTTGGACAGCTCCTACTCTGGAAACACCATATATTTT.

The chain joins TRBV11-2 to TRBJ2-5; TRBD2 aligns across 11 bases. The germline gives CDR1 SGHAT, CDR2 FQNNGV. J gave up 5 bases and V 6 bases, and 11 bases lay outside the gene matches. This CDR3 has 16 amino acids. The CDR3 here is CASSPGIAGGPETQYF. In DNA, the CDR3 is TGTGCCAGCAGTCCAGGCATAGCGGGGGGGCCGGAGACCCAGTACTTC.

The chain combines TRBV5-1 with TRBJ2-7; 8 bases are shared with TRBD1. The CDR3 is 15 amino acids. The germline V gene has CDR1 SGHRS and CDR2 YFSETQ. With V trimmed by 3 bases and J by 7 bases, 12 bases remained unmatched. Here the CDR3 DNA reads TGCGCCAGCAGCTCTCCGGAGCAGGGGGCTCAAGAGCAGTACTTC. It translates to CASSSPEQGAQEQYF.

V gene TRBV4-1 combines with J gene TRBJ2-2; D possibly corresponds to TRBD1 (5 bases). The CDR3 runs 14 residues. Germline lookup yields CDR1 MGHRA and CDR2 YSYEKL. V was clipped by 0 bases and J by 6 bases, with 8 bases between them. The DNA of the CDR3 is TGCGCCAGCAGCCAAGAAGGGGTTTCCGGGGAGCTGTTTTTT. Translating gives CASSQEGVSGELFF.

The chain carries TRBV28 and TRBJ1-5; D ambiguous. CDR1 is MDHEN, CDR2 SYDVKM, per germline. Trimming removed 2 bases at V and 0 bases at J, with 8 bases between. This CDR3 has 15 amino acids. CDR3 region: CASSLGLYSNQPQHF. The CDR3 DNA reads TGTGCCAGCAGTTTAGGACTTTATAGCAATCAGCCCCAGCATTTT.

This chain connects TRBV24-1 to TRBJ2-1; 8 nucleotides line up with TRBD1. The V and J ends lost 9 bases and 3 bases, in that order; junction bases with no gene match: 9. CDR1 and CDR2 (germline): KGHDR, SFDVKD. CDR3 length equals 15 residues. CDR3: CATAPGQGFYNEQFF. CDR3 DNA sequence: TGTGCCACCGCCCCCGGACAGGGATTCTACAATGAGCAGTTCTTC.

The V and J genes are TRBV11-2 and TRBJ2-7; 7 nucleotides align to TRBD2. V was clipped by 5 bases and J by 5 bases; unmatched bases: 9. Germline assignment: CDR1 SGHAT and CDR2 FQNNGV. The CDR3 length is 14 residues. The CDR3 spells CASSGEGFGHEQYF. For the CDR3, the DNA is TGTGCCAGCAGCGGGGAGGGGTTCGGGCACGAGCAGTACTTC.

This chain links TRBV7-2 with TRBJ2-5; 7 bases match TRBD2. Germline CDR1 is SGHTA and CDR2 is FQGNSA. V lost 2 bases and J lost 4; bases outside the gene matches: 10. This CDR3 spans 16 amino acids. This CDR3 reads CASSLSIASGAETQYF. The CDR3 nucleotides read TGTGCCAGCAGCTTAAGTATAGCTAGCGGAGCAGAGACCCAGTACTTC.

In its sample, this clone was seen once. The genes are TRBV6-2 or TRBV6-3 and TRBJ1-1; TRBD1 matches 7 bases. Germline-derived CDR1 and CDR2 are MNHEY and SVGEGT. The length of the CDR3 is 15 residues. The ends lost 6 bases at V and 6 bases at J; junction bases unmatched: 13. For the CDR3, the DNA is TGTGCCAGCAGCCCTCAGACAGGGAAGATCCCTGAAGCTTTCTTT. Its protein is CASSPQTGKIPEAFF.

The sample holds a few counts of this clone. The chain joins TRBV7-3 to TRBJ2-2, with D perhaps matching TRBD1 (6 bases). The germline V gene encodes CDR1 SGHTA and CDR2 FQGTGA. V lost 5 bases and J lost 9, with 10 bases in between. The length of the CDR3 is 12 residues. The CDR3 nucleotides read TGTGCCAGCAGCAGAACAGGGAGGGAGCTGTTTTTT. As protein: CASSRTGRELFF. The full variable domain, with the rest looked up from reference TRBV7-3 and TRBJ2-2, is GAGVSQTPSNKVTEKGKYVELRCDPISGHTALYWYRQSLGQGPEFLIYFQGTGAADDSGLPNDRFFAVRPEGSVSTLKIQRTERGDSAVYLCASSRTGRELFFGEGSRLTVL.

The chain uses TRBV15 and TRBJ2-1, with 10 bases aligning to TRBD2. The CDR3 runs 16 residues. Trimming removed 0 bases from V and 6 bases from J; junction bases left unmatched: 5. CDR1 is LNHNV, CDR2 YYDKDF, per germline (reference sequence). CDR3 protein: CATSRDLSGRVNEQFF. For the CDR3, the DNA is TGTGCCACCAGCAGAGATTTGAGCGGGAGGGTCAATGAGCAGTTCTTC.

The chain is built from TRBV27 and TRBJ2-2; TRBD2 agrees at 13 bases. The junction had 8 bases not matched to a gene; V was cut back by 2 bases and J by 5 bases. Germline assignment: CDR1 MNHEY and CDR2 SMNVEV (reference sequence). The CDR3 has 18 residues. Here the CDR3 DNA reads TGTGCCAGCAGTTTACTCGGACTAGCGGGAGAACAGACCGGGGAGCTGTTTTTT. Translating gives CASSLLGLAGEQTGELFF.

This clone was counted many times. The V gene is TRBV2, the J gene TRBJ1-2; D gene ambiguous. Looked up from germline, CDR1 is SNHLY and CDR2 is FYNNEI. The CDR3 is 14 residues long. Trimming took off 3 bases at V and 3 bases at J, with 11 bases between the two ends. CDR3 loop: CASSERWSDYGYTF. CDR3 sequence (DNA): TGTGCCAGCAGTGAGAGGTGGTCAGACTATGGCTACACCTTC.

The genes are TRBV7-2 and TRBJ2-3; 11 bases match TRBD2. V was clipped by 2 bases and J by 6 bases; unmatched bases: 7. Germline V gives CDR1 SGHTA, CDR2 FQGNSA. CDR3 length: 16 residues. The CDR3 is CASSLSLAGGGDTQYF. The CDR3 bases are TGTGCCAGCAGCTTAAGCCTAGCGGGAGGAGGGGATACGCAGTATTTT.

The chain couples TRBV7-9 to TRBJ2-5; 8 positions agree with TRBD1. The CDR3 runs to 14 residues. The germline CDR1 and CDR2 sequences are SEHNR and FQNEAQ (reference sequence). V lost 5 bases to trimming and J lost 3 bases; unmatched junction nucleotides: 5. CDR3 sequence (DNA): TGTGCCAGCAGCCAGGACAGGGCGAAAGAGACCCAGTACTTC. Protein sequence: CASSQDRAKETQYF.

The chain joins TRBV19 to TRBJ2-5, with 7 bases aligning to TRBD2. J gave up 4 bases and V 11 bases, and 10 bases lay outside the gene matches. The germline CDR1 and CDR2 sequences are LNHDA and SQIVND (reference sequence). This CDR3 spans 13 amino acids. CDR3 bases: TGTGCCGGCCGAGCGGGGTTGGCAGAGACCCAGTACTTC. This codes for CAGRAGLAETQYF.

For the CDR3, the DNA is TGTGCCAGTAGTATAGGTGGGACAGGGCCCAACTATGGCTACACCTTC. It specifies CASSIGGTGPNYGYTF. The chain is built from TRBV19 and TRBJ1-2, with 9 bases aligning to TRBD1. CDR3 length: 16 residues. J was trimmed by 2 bases and V by 1 base; bases with no gene match: 5. Germline V gene sequence: CDR1 LNHDA, CDR2 SQIVND (reference sequence).

Only one count was recorded for this clone. This CDR3 is CASSQGASGSQETQYF. As DNA, the CDR3 is TGTGCCAGCAGCCAAGGGGCTAGCGGGAGCCAAGAGACCCAGTACTTC. J is TRBJ2-5 and V is TRBV4-2, with 10 bases aligning to TRBD2. Per germline, CDR1 LGHNA and CDR2 YNFKEQ. CDR3 length: 16 residues. The trim removed 1 base at V and 1 base at J, leaving 3 bases unmatched.

This clone showed up just a few times. This chain connects TRBV6-4 to TRBJ1-2; D gene ambiguous. This CDR3 comprises 15 residues. Germline CDR1 MRHNA, CDR2 SNTAGT. The V end was cut by 4 bases, the J end by 4 bases, with 16 bases between. The DNA of the CDR3 is TGTGCCAGCAGTGTCGCTAACCGTCCAGGCTATGGCTACACCTTC. This translates into CASSVANRPGYGYTF.

This clone was seen only a few times. The chain couples TRBV24-1 to TRBJ2-1; 10 positions match TRBD2. This CDR3 is built from 18 residues. Germline CDR1 is KGHDR and CDR2 is SFDVKD. The V gene end was trimmed by 2 bases and the J gene end by 7 bases; junction bases not matched to a gene: 13. In DNA form, the CDR3 reads TGTGCCACCAGTGATTCCCGCCGTCTAGCGGGAGTATGGAATGAGCAGTTCTTC. This encodes CATSDSRRLAGVWNEQFF.

The chain links TRBV2 to TRBJ2-1; D is ambiguous. This CDR3 has 13 amino acids. V gave up 6 bases and J gave up 4 bases, with 10 bases separating them. Germline V lookup: CDR1 SNHLY, CDR2 FYNNEI. CDR3 sequence: CASSVGRYNEQFF. The CDR3 DNA is TGTGCCAGCAGCGTTGGGCGTTACAATGAGCAGTTCTTC.

This chain uses TRBV29-1 with TRBJ1-5; 10 nucleotides match TRBD1. Germline V gives CDR1 SQVTM, CDR2 ANQGSEA. The CDR3 has 13 residues. Trimming removed 6 bases from V and 6 bases from J; junction bases left unmatched: 5. In DNA, the CDR3 is TGCAGCGTATACGGACAGGGGGTTCAGCCCCAGCATTTT. Residues: CSVYGQGVQPQHF. Looking up the rest from reference TRBV29-1 and TRBJ1-5 gives the full variable domain: SAVISQKPSRDICQRGTSLTIQCQVDSQVTMMFWYRQQPGQSLTLIATANQGSEATYESGFVIDKFPISRPNLTFSTLTVSNMSPEDSSIYLCSVYGQGVQPQHFGDGTRLSIL.

The V and J genes are TRBV7-9 and TRBJ1-1, with D perhaps matching TRBD1 (6 bases). V was shortened by 3 bases and J by 3 bases, with 11 bases between the two germline ends. The CDR3 extends over 14 amino acids. Looked up from germline, CDR1 is SEHNR and CDR2 is FQNEAQ (reference sequence). The CDR3 DNA follows: TGTGCCAGCAGCTTGGGGGCCACGCACACTGAAGCTTTCTTT. This gives the protein CASSLGATHTEAFF.

The V call is TRBV9, the J call TRBJ1-3; D remains unclear. The germline gives CDR1 SGDLS, CDR2 YYNGEE. This CDR3 contains 13 residues. Deletions cut 8 bases from V and 0 bases from J, with 9 bases between. CDR3 sequence: CASQVPSGNTIYF. The CDR3 DNA sequence: TGTGCCAGTCAGGTCCCCTCTGGAAACACCATATATTTT. The entire variable domain, with the rest obtained from reference TRBV9 and TRBJ1-3, is as follows: DSGVTQTPKHLITATGQRVTLRCSPRSGDLSVYWYQQSLDQGLQFLIQYYNGEERAKGNILERFSAQQFPDLHSELNLSSLELGDSALYFCASQVPSGNTIYFGEGSWLTVV.

This clone was seen only a few times. The rearrangement joins TRBV12-3 or TRBV12-4 to TRBJ2-3; D call uncertain. CDR3 length: 12 amino acids. V gave up 6 bases and J gave up 0 bases, with 4 bases separating them. CDR3 sequence (DNA): TGTGCCAGCAGCCTGAGCACAGATACGCAGTATTTT. Its protein product is CASSLSTDTQYF.

The CDR3 DNA reads as TGTGCCAGCAGTACCCGGAGTTATGGCTACACCTTC. Protein product: CASSTRSYGYTF. The chain combines TRBV28 with TRBJ1-2; no reliable D call. Per the germline V gene, CDR1 is MDHEN and CDR2 is SYDVKM. The germline V and J ends were trimmed by 5 bases and 5 bases, with 9 bases remaining between them. CDR3 length: 12 amino acids.

V and J are TRBV5-6 and TRBJ1-2; 7 positions match TRBD1. After removal of 6 bases from V and 3 bases from J, the junction contained 11 bases not matched to a gene. This CDR3 region has 15 residues. In germline, CDR1 is SGHDT, CDR2 YYEEEE. CDR3 region: CASTDRQGDYYGYTF. The CDR3 DNA is TGTGCCAGCACCGATAGACAGGGTGACTACTATGGCTACACCTTC.

The chain couples TRBV18 to TRBJ1-1; D remains ambiguous. Trimming cost V 5 bases and J 3 bases, with 10 bases left between them. This CDR3 comprises 13 residues. Germline V CDR1 and CDR2: KGHSH, LQKENI. For the CDR3, the DNA is TGTGCCAGCTCAACAGCCATCTACACTGAAGCTTTCTTT. Its protein is CASSTAIYTEAFF.